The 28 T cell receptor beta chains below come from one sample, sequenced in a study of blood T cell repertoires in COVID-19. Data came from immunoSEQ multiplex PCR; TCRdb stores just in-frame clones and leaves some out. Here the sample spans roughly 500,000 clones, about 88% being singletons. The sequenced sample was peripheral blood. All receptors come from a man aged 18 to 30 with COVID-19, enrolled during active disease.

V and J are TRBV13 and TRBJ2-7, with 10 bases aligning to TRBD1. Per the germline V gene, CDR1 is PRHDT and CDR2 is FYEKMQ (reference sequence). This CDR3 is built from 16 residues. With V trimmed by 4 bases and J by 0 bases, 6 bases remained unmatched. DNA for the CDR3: TGTGCCAGCAGCTCCCGGGGACAGGGGAGCTCCTACGAGCAGTACTTC. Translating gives CASSSRGQGSSYEQYF.

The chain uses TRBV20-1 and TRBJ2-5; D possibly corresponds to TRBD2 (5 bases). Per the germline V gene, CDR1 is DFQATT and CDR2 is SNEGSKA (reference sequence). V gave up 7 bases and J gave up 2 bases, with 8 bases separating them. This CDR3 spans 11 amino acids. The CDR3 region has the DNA TGCAGTGGGTTAGCGCAAGAGACCCAGTACTTC. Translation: CSGLAQETQYF.

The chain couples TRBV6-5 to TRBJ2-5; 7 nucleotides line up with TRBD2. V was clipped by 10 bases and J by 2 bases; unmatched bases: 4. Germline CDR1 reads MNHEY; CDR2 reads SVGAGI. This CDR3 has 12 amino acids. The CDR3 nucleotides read TGTGCCACGGGACTATCACAAGAGACCCAGTACTTC. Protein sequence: CATGLSQETQYF.

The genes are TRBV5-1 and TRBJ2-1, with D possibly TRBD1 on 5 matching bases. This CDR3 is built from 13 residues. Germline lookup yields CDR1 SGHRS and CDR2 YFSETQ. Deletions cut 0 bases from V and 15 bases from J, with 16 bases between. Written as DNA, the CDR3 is TGCGCCAGCAGCTTGGAAGGGGCCCACTTCCGGTTCTTC. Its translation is CASSLEGAHFRFF.

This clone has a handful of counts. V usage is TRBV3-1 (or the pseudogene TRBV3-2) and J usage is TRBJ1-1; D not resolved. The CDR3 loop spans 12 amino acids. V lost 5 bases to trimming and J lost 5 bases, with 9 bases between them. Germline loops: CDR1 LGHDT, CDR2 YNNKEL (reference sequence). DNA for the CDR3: TGTGCCAGCAGCAACGGGAGGACTGAAGCTTTCTTT. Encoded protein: CASSNGRTEAFF.

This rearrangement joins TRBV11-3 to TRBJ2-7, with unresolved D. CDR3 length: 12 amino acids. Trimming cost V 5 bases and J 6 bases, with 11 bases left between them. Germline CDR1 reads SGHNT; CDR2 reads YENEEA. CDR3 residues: CASSGGFREQYF. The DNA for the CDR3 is TGTGCCAGCAGCGGCGGATTTCGCGAGCAGTACTTC.

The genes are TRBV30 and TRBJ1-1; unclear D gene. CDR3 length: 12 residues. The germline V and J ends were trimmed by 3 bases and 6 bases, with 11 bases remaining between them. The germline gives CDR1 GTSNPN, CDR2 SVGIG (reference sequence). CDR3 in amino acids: CAWRSGSAEAFF. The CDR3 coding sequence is TGTGCCTGGAGGTCGGGGAGCGCTGAAGCTTTCTTT.

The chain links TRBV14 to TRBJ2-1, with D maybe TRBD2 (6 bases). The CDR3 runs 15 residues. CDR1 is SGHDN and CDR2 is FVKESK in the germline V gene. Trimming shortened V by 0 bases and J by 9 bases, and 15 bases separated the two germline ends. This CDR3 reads CASSQDLAGTREQFF. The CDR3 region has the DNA TGTGCCAGCAGCCAAGATCTTGCGGGAACTCGTGAGCAGTTCTTC. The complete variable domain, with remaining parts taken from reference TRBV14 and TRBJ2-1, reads EAGVTQFPSHSVIEKGQTVTLRCDPISGHDNLYWYRRVMGKEIKFLLHFVKESKQDESGMPNNRFLAERTGGTYSTLKVQPAELEDSGVYFCASSQDLAGTREQFFGPGTRLTVL.

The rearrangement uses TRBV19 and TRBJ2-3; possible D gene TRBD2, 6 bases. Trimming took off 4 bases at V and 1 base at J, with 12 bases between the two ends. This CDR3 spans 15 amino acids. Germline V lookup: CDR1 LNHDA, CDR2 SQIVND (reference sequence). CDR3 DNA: TGTGCCAGTAGTAGGGGCGGGACCCGCACAGATACGCAGTATTTT. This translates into CASSRGGTRTDTQYF.

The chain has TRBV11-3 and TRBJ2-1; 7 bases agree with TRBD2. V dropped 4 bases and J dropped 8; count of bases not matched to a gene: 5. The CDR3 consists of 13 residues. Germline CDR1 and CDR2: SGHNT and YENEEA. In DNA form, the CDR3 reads TGTGCCAGCAGCTGGACTAGGTTCGATGAGCAGTTCTTC. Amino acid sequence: CASSWTRFDEQFF.

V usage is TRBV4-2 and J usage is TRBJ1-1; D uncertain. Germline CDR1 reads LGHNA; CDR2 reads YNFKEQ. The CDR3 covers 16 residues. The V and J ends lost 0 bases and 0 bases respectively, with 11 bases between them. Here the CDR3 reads CASSQDTGSLNTEAFF. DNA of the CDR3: TGTGCCAGCAGCCAAGATACCGGGAGCTTGAACACTGAAGCTTTCTTT.

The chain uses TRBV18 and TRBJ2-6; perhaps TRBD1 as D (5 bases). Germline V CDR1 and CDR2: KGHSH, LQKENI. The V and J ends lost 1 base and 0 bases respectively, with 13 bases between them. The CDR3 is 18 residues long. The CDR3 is CASSPLPGHLSGANVLTF. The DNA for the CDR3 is TGTGCCAGCTCACCACTCCCCGGACACCTCTCTGGGGCCAACGTCCTGACTTTC.

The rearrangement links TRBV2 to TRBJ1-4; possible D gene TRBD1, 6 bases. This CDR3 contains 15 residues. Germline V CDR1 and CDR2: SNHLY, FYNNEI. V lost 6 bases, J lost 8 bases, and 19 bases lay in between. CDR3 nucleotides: TGTGCCAGCAGGGCTAACAGGGAGCTTGTCGAAAAACTGTTTTTT. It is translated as CASRANRELVEKLFF.

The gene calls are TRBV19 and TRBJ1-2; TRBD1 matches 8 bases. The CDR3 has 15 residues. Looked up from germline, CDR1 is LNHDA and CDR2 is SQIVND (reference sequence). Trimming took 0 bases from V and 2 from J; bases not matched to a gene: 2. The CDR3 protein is CASSIERQGNYGYTF. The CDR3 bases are TGTGCCAGTAGTATAGAGCGACAGGGGAACTATGGCTACACCTTC.

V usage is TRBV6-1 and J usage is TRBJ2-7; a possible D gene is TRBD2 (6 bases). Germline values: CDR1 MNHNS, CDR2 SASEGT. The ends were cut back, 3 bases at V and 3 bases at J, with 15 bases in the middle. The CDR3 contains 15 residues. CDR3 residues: CASSDGAGKDYEQYF. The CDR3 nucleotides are TGTGCCAGCAGTGACGGAGCGGGCAAAGACTACGAGCAGTACTTC.

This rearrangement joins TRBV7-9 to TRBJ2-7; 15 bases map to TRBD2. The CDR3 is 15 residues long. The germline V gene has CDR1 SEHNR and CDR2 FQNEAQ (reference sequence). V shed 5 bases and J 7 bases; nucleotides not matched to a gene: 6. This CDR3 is CASSLSGLAGGEQYF. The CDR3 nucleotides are TGTGCCAGCAGCCTATCCGGACTAGCGGGAGGGGAGCAGTACTTC. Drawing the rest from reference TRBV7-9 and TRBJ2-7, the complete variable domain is DTGVSQNPRHKITKRGQNVTFRCDPISEHNRLYWYRQTLGQGPEFLTYFQNEAQLEKSRLLSDRFSAERPKGSFSTLEIQRTEQGDSAMYLCASSLSGLAGGEQYFGPGTRLTVT.

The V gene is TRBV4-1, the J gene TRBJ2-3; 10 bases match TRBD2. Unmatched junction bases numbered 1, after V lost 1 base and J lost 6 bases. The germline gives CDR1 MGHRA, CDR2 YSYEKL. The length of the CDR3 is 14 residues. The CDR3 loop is CASSQGLAGDTQYF. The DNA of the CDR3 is TGCGCCAGCAGCCAAGGACTAGCGGGCGATACGCAGTATTTT.

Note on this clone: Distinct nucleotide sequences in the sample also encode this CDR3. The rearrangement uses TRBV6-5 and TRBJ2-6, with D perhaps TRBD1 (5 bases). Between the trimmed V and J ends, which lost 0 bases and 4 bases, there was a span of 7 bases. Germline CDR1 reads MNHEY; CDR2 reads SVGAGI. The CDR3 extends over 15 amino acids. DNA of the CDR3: TGTGCCAGCAGTTACTCAGGGGTCGGGGCCAACGTCCTGACTTTC. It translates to CASSYSGVGANVLTF.

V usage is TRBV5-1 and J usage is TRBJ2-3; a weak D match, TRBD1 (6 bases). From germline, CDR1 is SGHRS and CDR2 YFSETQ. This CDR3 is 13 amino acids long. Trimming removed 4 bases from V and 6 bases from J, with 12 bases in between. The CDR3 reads CASSPSQGDTQYF. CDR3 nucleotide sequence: TGCGCCAGCAGCCCCTCCCAGGGGGATACGCAGTATTTT.

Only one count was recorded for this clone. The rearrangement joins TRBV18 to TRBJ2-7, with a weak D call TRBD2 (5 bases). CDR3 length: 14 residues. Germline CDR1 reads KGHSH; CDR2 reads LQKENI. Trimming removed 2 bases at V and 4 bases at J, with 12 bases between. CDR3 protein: CASSPSFTSYEQYF. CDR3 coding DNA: TGTGCCAGCTCACCATCCTTTACTAGTTACGAGCAGTACTTC.

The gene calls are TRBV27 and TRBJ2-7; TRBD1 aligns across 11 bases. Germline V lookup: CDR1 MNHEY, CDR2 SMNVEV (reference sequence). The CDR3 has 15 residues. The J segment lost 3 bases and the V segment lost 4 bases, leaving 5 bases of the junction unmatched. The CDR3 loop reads CASSWGTGGDYEQYF. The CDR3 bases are TGTGCCAGCAGTTGGGGGACAGGGGGGGACTACGAGCAGTACTTC.

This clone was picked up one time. This CDR3 is CASSVTGTVYEQYF. The CDR3 nucleotides are TGTGCCAGCAGTGTTACCGGGACAGTCTACGAGCAGTACTTC. The chain uses TRBV28 and TRBJ2-7; TRBD1 agrees at 7 bases. There are 14 residues in the CDR3. Germline V gene data show CDR1 as MDHEN and CDR2 as SYDVKM. The V gene end was trimmed by 5 bases and the J gene end by 3 bases; junction bases not matched to a gene: 7.

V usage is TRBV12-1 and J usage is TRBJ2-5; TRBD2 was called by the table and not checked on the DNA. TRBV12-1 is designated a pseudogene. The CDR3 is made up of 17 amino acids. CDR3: CASSRRTSGGQPKTQYF. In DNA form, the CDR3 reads TGTGCCAGCAGCCGAAGGACTAGCGGGGGGCAGCCGAAGACCCAGTACTTC.

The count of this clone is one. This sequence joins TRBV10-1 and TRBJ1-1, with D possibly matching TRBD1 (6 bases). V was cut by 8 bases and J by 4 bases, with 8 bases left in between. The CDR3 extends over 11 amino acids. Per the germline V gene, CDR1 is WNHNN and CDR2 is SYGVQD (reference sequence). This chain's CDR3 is CASSRGTEAFF. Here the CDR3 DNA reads TGCGCCAGCTCCAGGGGCACTGAAGCTTTCTTT.

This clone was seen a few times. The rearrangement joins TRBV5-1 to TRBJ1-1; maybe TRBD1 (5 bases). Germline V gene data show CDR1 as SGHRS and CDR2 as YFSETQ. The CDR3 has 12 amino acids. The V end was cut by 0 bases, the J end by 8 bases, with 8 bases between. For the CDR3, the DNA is TGCGCCAGCAGCTTGGGCAGGGAAGAAGCTTTCTTT. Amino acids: CASSLGREEAFF.

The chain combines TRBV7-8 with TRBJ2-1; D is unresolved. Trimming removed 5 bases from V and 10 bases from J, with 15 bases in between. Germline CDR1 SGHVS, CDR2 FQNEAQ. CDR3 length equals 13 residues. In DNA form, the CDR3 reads TGTGCCAGCAGCCCCACTCTTTCGTGGGAGCAGTTCTTC. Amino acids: CASSPTLSWEQFF.

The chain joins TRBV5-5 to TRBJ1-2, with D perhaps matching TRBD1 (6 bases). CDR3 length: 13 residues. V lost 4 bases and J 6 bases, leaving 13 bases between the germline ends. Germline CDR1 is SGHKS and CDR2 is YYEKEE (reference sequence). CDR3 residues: CASSLGGNDGYTF. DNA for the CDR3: TGTGCCAGCAGCCTAGGGGGTAATGATGGCTACACCTTC.

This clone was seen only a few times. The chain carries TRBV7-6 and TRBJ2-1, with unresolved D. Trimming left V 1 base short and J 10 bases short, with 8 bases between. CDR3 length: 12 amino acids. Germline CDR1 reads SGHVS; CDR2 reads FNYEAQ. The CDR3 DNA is TGTGCCAGCAGCTTAGGAGCAATGGAGCAGTTCTTC. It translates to CASSLGAMEQFF.